This TCR beta chain comes out of a study of blood T cell repertoires in COVID-19 (dated by TCRdb to about 2020). Background on the whole study: The collaborator samples originated in the United States, Italy and Spain and spanned the acute and convalescent phases of COVID-19. The material from the prospective study consisted of cDNA or gDNA derived from T cells, B-cell-depleted T cells, or PBMCs. The dataset comprised deeply sampled blood TCRbeta repertoires from subjects exposed to, actively infected with, or recovered from COVID-19. The repertoires were released in a freely available public database intended as a resource for research on the immune response to SARS-CoV-2. Samples came from the ongoing ImmuneRACE study (first 160 participants) plus 1,254 subjects from 6 global collaborators. Nearly every sample came with metadata listing a de-identified subject ID, COVID-19 status, age in years and sex. Where available, HLA class I and class II types were taken from metadata supplied by the sample provider and were not determined by assay-based typing.

A note on this clone: The specificity of this receptor is unknown. One base away there is no much larger clone; base qualities are not given.

The investigation overall reported the following: The quantity of clinical and demographic metadata differed by source and by participant and was supplied without curation.

The immunoSEQ Assay, a bias-controlled multiplex PCR, was used to amplify TCRbeta CDR3 regions from genomic DNA. Regarding the original processing steps: Within the assay, amplification of reference gene primers was used to estimate how many nucleated cells each sample contained. Sequence reads were collapsed and filtered to measure the absolute abundance of every unique TCRbeta CDR3 rearrangement. For each sample, productive Simpson clonality was calculated by taking the square root of Simpson's diversity index across productive rearrangements. TCRdb took over this immuneACCESS table, retaining in-frame rearrangements with V and J assigned. Such tables are incomplete; in checked studies, under half of the missing clones stem from an unresolved V gene, and the remainder is unexplained. For V, J and clone size, that table is used; D and trimming come from the DNA. For this sample the table gives roughly 250,000 clones, of which around 89% were detected only once. Over 4% of the sample is held by the ten biggest clonotypes.

The germline V gene sets CDR1 to MNHEY and CDR2 to SVGAGI. V has 6 bases trimmed and J has 2 bases trimmed; junction bases matching no gene number 6. From its cysteine to its phenylalanine, the CDR3 spans 15 amino acids. The retained sequence is limited to the CDR3, 45 bases, with the frame set at the first base. Samples from volunteer blood donors who had recovered from COVID-19 were contributed by a second Seattle source. Whole blood was collected in K2EDTA tubes by collaborating institutions according to the institutions' own protocols. For TCRbeta analysis, collaborators shipped samples in one of three forms: frozen whole blood, isolated PBMCs, or DNA extracted from either of those sample types.

The sequenced sample was peripheral blood. The receptor's source is a man aged 55 to 69 who had recovered from COVID-19. This receptor chain uses TRBV6-5 and TRBJ1-2; TRBD1 aligns with 10 central bases. The CDR3 region: CASRPSGQGNYGYTF. The base sequence is TGTGCCAGCAGACCCTCGGGACAGGGGAACTATGGCTACACCTTC.